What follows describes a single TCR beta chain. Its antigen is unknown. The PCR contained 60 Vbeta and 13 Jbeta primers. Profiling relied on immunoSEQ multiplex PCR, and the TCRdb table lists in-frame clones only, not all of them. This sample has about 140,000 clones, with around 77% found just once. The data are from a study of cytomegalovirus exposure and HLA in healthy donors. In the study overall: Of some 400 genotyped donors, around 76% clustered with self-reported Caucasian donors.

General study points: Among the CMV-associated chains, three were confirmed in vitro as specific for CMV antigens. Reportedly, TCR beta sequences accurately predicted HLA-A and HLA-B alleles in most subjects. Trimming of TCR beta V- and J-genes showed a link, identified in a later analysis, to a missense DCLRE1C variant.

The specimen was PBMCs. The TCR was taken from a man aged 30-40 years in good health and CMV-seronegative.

The CDR3 loop is CASSVQDLTYEQYF. The CDR3 DNA is TGTGCCAGCAGCGTCCAGGACTTGACCTACGAGCAGTACTTC. This chain joins TRBV9 and TRBJ2-7; a weak D match, TRBD2 (5 bases). CDR1 is SGDLS, CDR2 YYNGEE, per germline. The CDR3 length is 14 residues. The germline V and J ends were trimmed by 2 bases and 2 bases, with 11 bases remaining between them.